This T cell receptor (beta chain) was observed in a study of identical twins. Study results and caveats: Excess sharing between twins was weaker in beta out-of-frame sequences.

In the case of this clonotype: What it recognizes is unknown.

The CDR3 is 16 amino acids. Germline CDR1 reads DFQATT; CDR2 reads SNEGSKA (reference sequence). Trimming removed 5 bases from V and 8 bases from J; junction bases left unmatched: 10. A universal primer binding site was introduced by template switching. The final cDNA contained unique molecular identifiers. TCRdb reprocessed the 5' RACE reads with MiXCR, giving one entry per CDR3 protein. The sample records a few hundred thousand distinct CDR3 sequences, about 12% being singletons. In addition, the sample was reused for a study of yellow fever vaccine responses in identical twins.

Sequencing was performed on CD8+ T cells sorted from blood. The receptor's source is a woman younger than 35 in good health. The chain is built from TRBV20-1 and TRBJ2-1; the match to TRBD2 covers 15 bases. CDR3 DNA: TGCAGTGCTCCACGGACTAGCGGGAGGGCCCTAGATGAGCAGTTCTTC. It translates to CSAPRTSGRALDEQFF.